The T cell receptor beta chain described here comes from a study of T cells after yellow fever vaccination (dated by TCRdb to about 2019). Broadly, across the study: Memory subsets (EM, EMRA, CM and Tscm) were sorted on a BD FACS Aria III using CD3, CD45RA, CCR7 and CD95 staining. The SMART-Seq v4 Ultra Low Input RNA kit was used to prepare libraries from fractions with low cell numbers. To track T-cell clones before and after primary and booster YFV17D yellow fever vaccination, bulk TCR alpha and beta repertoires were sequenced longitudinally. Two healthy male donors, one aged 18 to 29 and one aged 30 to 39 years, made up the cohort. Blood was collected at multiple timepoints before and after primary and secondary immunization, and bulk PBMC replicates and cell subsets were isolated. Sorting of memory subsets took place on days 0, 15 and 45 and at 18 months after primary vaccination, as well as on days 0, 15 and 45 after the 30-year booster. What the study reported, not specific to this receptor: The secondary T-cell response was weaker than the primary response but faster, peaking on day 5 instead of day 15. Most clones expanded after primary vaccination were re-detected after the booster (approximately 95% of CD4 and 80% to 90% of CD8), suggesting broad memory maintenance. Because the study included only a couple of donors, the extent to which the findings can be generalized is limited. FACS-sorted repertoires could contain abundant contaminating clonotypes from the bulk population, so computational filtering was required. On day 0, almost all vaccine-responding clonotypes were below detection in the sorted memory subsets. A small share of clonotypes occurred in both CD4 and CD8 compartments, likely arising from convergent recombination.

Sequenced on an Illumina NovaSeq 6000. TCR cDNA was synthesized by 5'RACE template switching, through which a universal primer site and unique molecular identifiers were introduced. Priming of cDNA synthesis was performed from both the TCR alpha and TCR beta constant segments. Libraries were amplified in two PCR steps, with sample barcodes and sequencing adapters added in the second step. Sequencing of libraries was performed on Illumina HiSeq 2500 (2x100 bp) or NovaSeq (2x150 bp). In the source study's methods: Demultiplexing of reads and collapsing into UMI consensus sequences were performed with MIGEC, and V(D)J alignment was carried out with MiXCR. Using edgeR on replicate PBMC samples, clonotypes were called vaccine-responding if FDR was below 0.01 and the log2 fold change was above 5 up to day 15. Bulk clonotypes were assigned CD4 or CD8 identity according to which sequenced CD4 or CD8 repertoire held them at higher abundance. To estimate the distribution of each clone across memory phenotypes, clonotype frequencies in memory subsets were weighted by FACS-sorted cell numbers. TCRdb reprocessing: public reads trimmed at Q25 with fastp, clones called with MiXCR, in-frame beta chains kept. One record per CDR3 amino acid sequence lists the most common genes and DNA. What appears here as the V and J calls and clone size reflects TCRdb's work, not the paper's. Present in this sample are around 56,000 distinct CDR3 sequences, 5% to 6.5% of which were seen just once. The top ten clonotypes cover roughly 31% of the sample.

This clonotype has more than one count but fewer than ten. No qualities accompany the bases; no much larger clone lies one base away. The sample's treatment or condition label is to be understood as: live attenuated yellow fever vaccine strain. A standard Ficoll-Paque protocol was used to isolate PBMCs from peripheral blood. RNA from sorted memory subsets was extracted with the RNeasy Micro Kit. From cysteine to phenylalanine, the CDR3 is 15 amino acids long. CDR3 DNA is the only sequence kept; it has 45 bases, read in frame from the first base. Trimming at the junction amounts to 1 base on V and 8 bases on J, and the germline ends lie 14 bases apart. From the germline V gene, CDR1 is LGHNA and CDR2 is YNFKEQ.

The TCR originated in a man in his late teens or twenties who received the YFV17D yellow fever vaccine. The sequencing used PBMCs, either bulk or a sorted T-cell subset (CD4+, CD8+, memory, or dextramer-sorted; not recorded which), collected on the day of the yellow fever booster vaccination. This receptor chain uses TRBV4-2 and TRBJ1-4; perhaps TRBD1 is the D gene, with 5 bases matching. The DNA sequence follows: TGTGCCAGCAGCCAAGCCCCAGGGCCATGGGAAAAACTGTTTTTT. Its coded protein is CASSQAPGPWEKLFF.